This T cell receptor beta chain emerged from a study of cytomegalovirus exposure and HLA in healthy donors. Points from the study as a whole: One cluster of highly shared sequence variants probably arose as a sequencing artifact. Investigators reported 150 to 200 TCR beta chains as tied to cytomegalovirus. TCR beta V- and J-gene trimming, according to a later analysis, was linked to a missense DCLRE1C variant. Immune exposure information available was restricted to CMV serostatus.

CDR3 size: 16 residues. V was shortened by 0 bases and J by 2 bases, with 14 bases between the two germline ends. The germline V gene has CDR1 SGHRS and CDR2 YFSETQ. This clone has more than one count but fewer than ten. The antigen remains unidentified. Primers for the PCR totalled 60 Vbeta and 13 Jbeta. Profiled with immunoSEQ multiplex PCR; TCRdb holds only in-frame clones, not every one. The sample records some 170,000 clones, around 78% being singletons. The sample taken for sequencing was PBMCs. The receptor was isolated from a woman in her thirties or forties in good health and CMV-seronegative. The chain carries TRBV5-1 and TRBJ2-5; no clear D gene. Here the CDR3 reads CASSLGRVQSQETQYF. The CDR3, as DNA: TGCGCCAGCAGCTTGGGCCGGGTTCAGTCACAAGAGACCCAGTACTTC.